Each of the 10 T cell receptor beta chains below was sequenced from the same sample in a study of Ad26.COV2.S vaccination and SARS-CoV-2 variants. Indicated treatment: some 20 received Ad26.COV2.S at low or high dose, single or two shots; about 5 received placebo; per-sample allocation not given. The samples were gathered on day 63 after the first injection of vaccine or placebo. The assay was immunoSEQ multiplex PCR, and TCRdb's table has in-frame clones only and misses some. The sample includes 300,000 to 400,000 clones, roughly 90% of them seen just once. Specimen: peripheral blood, collected in a trial of Ad26.COV2.S vaccine versus placebo. These receptor sequences come from a person between 18 and 60 years old who received the Ad26.COV2.S COVID-19 vaccine or a placebo.

In this sample, this clone turned up once. This chain joins TRBV19 and TRBJ1-1, with 7 bases identical to TRBD1. Trimming at V came to 4 bases and at J to 1 base, leaving 3 bases not matched to a gene. Germline assignment: CDR1 LNHDA and CDR2 SQIVND (reference sequence). The CDR3 sequence is 14 residues long. CDR3 bases: TGTGCCAGTAGTAGGGACAGCCCGAACACTGAAGCTTTCTTT. Translated, it gives CASSRDSPNTEAFF.

The chain has TRBV30 and TRBJ1-6; 7 bases are a match to TRBD1. The germline CDR1 and CDR2 sequences are GTSNPN and SVGIG (reference sequence). This CDR3 spans 13 amino acids. Trimming removed 4 bases from V and 7 bases from J; junction bases left unmatched: 4. The chain's CDR3 is CAWMGQNNSPLHF. CDR3 coding DNA: TGTGCCTGGATGGGACAGAACAATTCACCCCTCCACTTT.

The V gene is TRBV27, the J gene TRBJ1-1, with TRBD1 identical over 7 bases. The junction had 17 bases not matched to a gene; V was cut back by 7 bases and J by 9 bases. This CDR3 is 15 amino acids long. The V gene's germline CDR1 is MNHEY and CDR2 SMNVEV (reference sequence). CDR3: CASIPVMDRREKAFF. CDR3 nucleotides: TGTGCCAGCATACCCGTAATGGACAGGCGCGAGAAAGCTTTCTTT.

This chain joins TRBV5-1 and TRBJ2-3; 14 bases line up with TRBD2. Germline V gene lookup returns CDR1 SGHRS and CDR2 YFSETQ. Trimming at V came to 4 bases and at J to 7 bases, leaving 8 bases not matched to a gene. The CDR3 is 16 amino acids. The CDR3 coding sequence is TGCGCCAGCAGCCCCGGGACTAGCGGGAGTTATTATACGCAGTATTTT. Translating gives CASSPGTSGSYYTQYF.

The rearrangement links TRBV27 to TRBJ1-4; D is ambiguous. This CDR3 has 14 amino acids. Trimming left V 0 bases short and J 2 bases short, with 4 bases between. Germline V gene data show CDR1 as MNHEY and CDR2 as SMNVEV (reference sequence). CDR3 in amino acids: CASSLSFTNEKLFF. Here the CDR3 DNA reads TGTGCCAGCAGTTTATCGTTCACTAATGAAAAACTGTTTTTT. The variable domain in full, with the rest retrieved from reference TRBV27 and TRBJ1-4, is EAQVTQNPRYLITVTGKKLTVTCSQNMNHEYMSWYRQDPGLGLRQIYYSMNVEVTDKGDVPEGYKVSRKEKRNFPLILESPSPNQTSLYFCASSLSFTNEKLFFGSGTQLSVL.

V usage is TRBV27 and J usage is TRBJ2-1; 7 positions match TRBD1. This CDR3 has 14 amino acids. Trimming at V came to 2 bases and at J to 6 bases, leaving 4 bases not matched to a gene. The V gene's germline CDR1 is MNHEY and CDR2 SMNVEV (reference sequence). CDR3 amino acids: CASSLPGQSNEQFF. The CDR3 DNA sequence: TGTGCCAGCAGTTTACCGGGACAGAGCAATGAGCAGTTCTTC.

The chain uses TRBV15 and TRBJ1-1, with no clear D. V lost 2 bases to trimming and J lost 4 bases, with 14 bases between them. Germline V gene sequence: CDR1 LNHNV, CDR2 YYDKDF (reference sequence). CDR3 size: 15 residues. The chain's CDR3 is CATSRYKGTGTEAFF. As DNA, the CDR3 is TGTGCCACCAGCAGATACAAGGGCACGGGCACTGAAGCTTTCTTT.

The rearrangement joins TRBV15 to TRBJ1-4; D not resolved. The CDR3 is made up of 15 amino acids. Trimming pared 1 base from V and 6 bases from J, leaving 12 bases between. Germline V gene lookup returns CDR1 LNHNV and CDR2 YYDKDF (reference sequence). The CDR3 loop is CATSRVGQEHEKLFF. In nucleotides, the CDR3 is TGTGCCACCAGCAGAGTAGGTCAGGAACATGAAAAACTGTTTTTT.

This rearrangement joins TRBV2 to TRBJ2-1, with D hard to call. Germline CDR1 reads SNHLY; CDR2 reads FYNNEI. This CDR3 comprises 17 residues. V lost 6 bases to trimming and J lost 0 bases, with 18 bases between them. The chain's CDR3 is CASRHTEASSSYNEQFF. The CDR3 region has the DNA TGTGCCAGCAGACACACTGAGGCCAGCAGCTCCTACAATGAGCAGTTCTTC.

This clone was observed a handful of times. The V gene is TRBV10-1, the J gene TRBJ1-2; a possible D gene is TRBD1 (5 bases). This CDR3 has 13 amino acids. Trimming removed 0 bases at V and 8 bases at J, with 10 bases between. The germline V gene has CDR1 WNHNN and CDR2 SYGVQD (reference sequence). The CDR3 DNA follows: TGCGCCAGCAGTGAGTCAGGGACTGGCGGCTACACCTTC. This sequence encodes CASSESGTGGYTF.